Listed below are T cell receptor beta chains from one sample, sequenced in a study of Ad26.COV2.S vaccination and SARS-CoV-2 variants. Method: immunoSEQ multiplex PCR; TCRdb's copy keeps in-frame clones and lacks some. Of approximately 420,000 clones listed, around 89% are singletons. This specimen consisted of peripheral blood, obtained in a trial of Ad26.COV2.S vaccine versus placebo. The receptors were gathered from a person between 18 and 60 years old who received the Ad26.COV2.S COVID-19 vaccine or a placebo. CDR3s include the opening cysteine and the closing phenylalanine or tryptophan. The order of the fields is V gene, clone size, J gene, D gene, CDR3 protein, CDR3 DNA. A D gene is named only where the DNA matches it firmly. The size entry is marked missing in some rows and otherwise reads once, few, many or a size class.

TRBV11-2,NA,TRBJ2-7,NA,CASRSLPVSYEQYF,TGTGCCAGCAGATCCTTACCGGTATCCTACGAGCAGTACTTC
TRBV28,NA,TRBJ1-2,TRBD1,CASRQGGQETSNYGYTF,TGTGCCAGCAGACAGGGGGGACAGGAGACTTCTAACTATGGCTACACCTTC
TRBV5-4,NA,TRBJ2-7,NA,CASSPGGSYEQYF,TGTGCCAGCAGTCCAGGGGGGAGCTACGAGCAGTACTTC
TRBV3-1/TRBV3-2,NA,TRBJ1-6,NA,CASSLGTDSPLHF,TGTGCCAGCAGCCTAGGGACGGATTCACCCCTCCACTTT
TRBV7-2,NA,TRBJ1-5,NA,CASSLEGTLDQPQHF,TGTGCCAGCAGCTTAGAGGGGACCCTTGATCAGCCCCAGCATTTT
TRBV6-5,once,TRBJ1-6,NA,CASVLGGSQNSPLHF,TGTGCCAGCGTCCTGGGGGGAAGCCAAAATTCACCCCTCCACTTT
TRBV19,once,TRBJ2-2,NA,CASSQGGNGELFF,TGTGCCAGTAGCCAGGGGGGAAACGGGGAGCTGTTTTTT
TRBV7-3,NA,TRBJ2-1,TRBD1,CASSTAGGFNEQFF,TGTGCCAGCAGTACTGCAGGGGGCTTCAATGAGCAGTTCTTC
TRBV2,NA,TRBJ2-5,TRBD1,CASKGQGETQYF,TGTGCCAGCAAGGGACAGGGCGAGACCCAGTACTTC
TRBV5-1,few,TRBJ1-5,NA,CASSSIPGGNQPQHF,TGCGCCAGCAGCTCTATCCCCGGGGGCAATCAGCCCCAGCATTTT
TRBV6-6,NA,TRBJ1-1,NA,CASSYSQGWTEAFF,TGTGCCAGCAGTTACTCGCAGGGGTGGACTGAAGCTTTCTTT
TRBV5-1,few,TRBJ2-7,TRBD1,CASSSGTVTYEQYF,TGCGCCAGCAGCTCCGGGACAGTGACCTACGAGCAGTACTTC
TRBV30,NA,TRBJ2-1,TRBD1,CAWSAATGQGPYNEQFF,TGTGCCTGGAGTGCCGCGACGGGACAGGGACCCTACAATGAGCAGTTCTTC
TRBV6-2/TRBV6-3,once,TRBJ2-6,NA,CASSYRALGANVLTF,TGTGCCAGCAGTTATAGAGCGCTTGGGGCCAACGTCCTGACTTTC
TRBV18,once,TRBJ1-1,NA,CASSPGMNTEAFF,TGTGCCAGCTCACCAGGGATGAACACTGAAGCTTTCTTT
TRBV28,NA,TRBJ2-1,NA,CASIPLRISNYNEQFF,TGTGCCAGCATCCCCCTTCGGATTTCAAACTACAATGAGCAGTTCTTC
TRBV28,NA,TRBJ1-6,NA,CASSLSQANSPLHF,TGTGCCAGCAGTTTGTCGCAGGCCAATTCACCCCTCCACTTT
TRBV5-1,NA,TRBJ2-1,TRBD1,CASSPQGDEQFF,TGCGCCAGCAGCCCACAGGGGGATGAGCAGTTCTTC
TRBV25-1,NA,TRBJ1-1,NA,CASSGIGVNTEAFF,TGTGCCAGCAGTGGAATAGGGGTGAACACTGAAGCTTTCTTT
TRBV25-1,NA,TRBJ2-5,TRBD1,CASSVTGDDQETQYF,TGTGCCAGCAGTGTGACAGGGGACGACCAAGAGACCCAGTACTTC
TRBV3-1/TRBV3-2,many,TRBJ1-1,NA,CASSQGPDRSTNTEAFF,TGTGCCAGCAGCCAAGGCCCAGACAGGTCTACGAACACTGAAGCTTTCTTT
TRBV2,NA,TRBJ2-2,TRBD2,CASAVTSGLGGELFF,TGTGCCAGCGCCGTCACTAGCGGGTTGGGCGGGGAGCTGTTTTTT
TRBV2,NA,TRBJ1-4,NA,CASSEEMGLHEKLFF,TGTGCCAGCAGCGAAGAGATGGGGCTACATGAAAAACTGTTTTTT
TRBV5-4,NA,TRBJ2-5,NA,CASSLEHQETQYF,TGTGCCAGCAGCTTGGAACATCAAGAGACCCAGTACTTC
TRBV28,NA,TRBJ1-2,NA,CASKTTGSYGYTF,TGTGCCAGCAAAACGACAGGTTCATATGGCTACACCTTC
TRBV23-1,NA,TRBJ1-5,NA,CASSQSPDDSQPQHF,TGCGCCAGCAGTCAATCGCCGGACGACAGCCAGCCCCAGCATTTT
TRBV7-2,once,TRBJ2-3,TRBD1,CASSDNRGLLGHTQYF,TGTGCCAGCAGCGATAACAGGGGGCTGCTAGGACATACGCAGTATTTT
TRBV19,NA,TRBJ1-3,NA,CASTGRDRGNTIYF,TGTGCCAGTACTGGCCGGGACCGTGGAAACACCATATATTTT
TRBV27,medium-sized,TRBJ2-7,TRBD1,CATKRSGQAYEQYF,TGTGCCACCAAGAGATCCGGACAGGCCTACGAGCAGTACTTC
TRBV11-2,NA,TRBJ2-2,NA,CASSKRADTNTGELFF,TGTGCCAGCAGCAAGAGGGCGGATACGAACACCGGGGAGCTGTTTTTT
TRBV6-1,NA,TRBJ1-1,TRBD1,CASSQAGGRTEAFF,TGTGCCAGCAGTCAAGCAGGGGGGCGCACTGAAGCTTTCTTT
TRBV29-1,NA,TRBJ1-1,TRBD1,CSVGGTGGMYTEAFF,TGCAGCGTTGGAGGGACAGGGGGCATGTACACTGAAGCTTTCTTT
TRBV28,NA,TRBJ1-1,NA,CATIRRGYTEAFF,TGTGCCACTATAAGAAGAGGGTACACTGAAGCTTTCTTT
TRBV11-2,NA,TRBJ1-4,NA,CASSRWDTRTEGEKLFF,TGTGCCAGCAGCCGCTGGGACACGCGAACCGAGGGTGAAAAACTGTTTTTT
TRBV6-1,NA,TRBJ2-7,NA,CASSEGETYEQYF,TGTGCCAGCAGTGAAGGCGAGACCTACGAGCAGTACTTC
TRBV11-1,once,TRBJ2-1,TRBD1,CASSLNQGDNEQFF,TGTGCCAGCAGCTTAAATCAGGGGGACAATGAGCAGTTCTTC
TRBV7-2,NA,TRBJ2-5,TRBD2,CASSRAGGHETQYF,TGTGCCAGCAGCAGGGCGGGGGGGCATGAGACCCAGTACTTC
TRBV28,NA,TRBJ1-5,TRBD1,CASRYRDRRFQPQHF,TGTGCCAGCAGGTACCGGGACAGGAGGTTTCAGCCCCAGCATTTT
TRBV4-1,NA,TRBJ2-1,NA,CASSQPRGAYNEQFF,TGCGCCAGCAGCCAACCACGGGGGGCTTACAATGAGCAGTTCTTC
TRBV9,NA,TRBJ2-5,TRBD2,CASGTGTSMGETQYF,TGTGCCAGTGGGACCGGGACTAGCATGGGAGAGACCCAGTACTTC
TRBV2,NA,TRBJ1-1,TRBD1,CASTRWSGQGTEAFF,TGTGCCAGCACCCGTTGGTCGGGACAGGGCACTGAAGCTTTCTTT
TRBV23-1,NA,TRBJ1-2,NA,CASSQSGGRTVEIYGYTF,TGCGCCAGCAGTCAATCCGGTGGACGGACCGTGGAAATATATGGCTACACCTTC
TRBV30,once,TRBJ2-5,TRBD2,CAWSGFSGGDQETQYF,TGTGCCTGGAGTGGGTTCAGCGGGGGTGATCAAGAGACCCAGTACTTC
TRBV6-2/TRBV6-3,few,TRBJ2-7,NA,CASSLRTGTYEQYF,TGTGCCAGCAGTCTGCGGACGGGCACCTACGAGCAGTACTTC
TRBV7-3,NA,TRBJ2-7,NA,CASRAGTAYEQYF,TGTGCCAGCAGGGCAGGGACGGCGTACGAGCAGTACTTC
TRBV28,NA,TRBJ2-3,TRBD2,CATALAGSTDTQYF,TGTGCCACCGCCCTAGCGGGGTCGACAGATACGCAGTATTTT
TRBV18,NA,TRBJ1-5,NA,CASSPRDNGNQPQHF,TGTGCCAGCTCACCTCGGGACAATGGAAATCAGCCCCAGCATTTT
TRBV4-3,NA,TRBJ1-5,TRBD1,CASSQDGGGQDQPQHF,TGCGCCAGCAGCCAAGATGGAGGGGGACAGGATCAGCCCCAGCATTTT
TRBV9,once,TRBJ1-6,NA,CATPNPIRSPLHF,TGTGCCACCCCCAACCCGATTCGATCACCCCTCCACTTT
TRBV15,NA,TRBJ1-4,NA,CATSRDRAAATNEKLFF,TGTGCCACCAGCAGAGATCGTGCCGCTGCAACTAATGAAAAACTGTTTTTT
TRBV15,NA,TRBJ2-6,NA,CATSIPRQAGANVLTF,TGTGCCACCAGCATTCCTCGACAGGCTGGGGCCAACGTCCTGACTTTC
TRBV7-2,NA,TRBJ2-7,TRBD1,CASRDGQGLEQYF,TGTGCCAGCAGAGACGGACAGGGGTTGGAGCAGTACTTC
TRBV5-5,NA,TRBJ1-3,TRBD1,CASSSWDRGTPYTIYF,TGTGCCAGCAGCAGTTGGGACAGGGGGACACCATACACCATATATTTT
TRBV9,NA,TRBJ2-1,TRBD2,CASSTTSGEGSYNEQFF,TGTGCCAGCAGCACGACTAGCGGGGAAGGATCCTACAATGAGCAGTTCTTC
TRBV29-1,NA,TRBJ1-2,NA,CSVDGGYGYTF,TGCAGCGTTGACGGGGGGTATGGCTACACCTTC